The 23 T cell receptor beta chains reported below all come from one sample, sequenced in a study of CD8 T cells in Susac syndrome. It was with random hexamers that roughly 0.45 to 1 ug RNA was reverse transcribed. A single record per CDR3 protein comes from TCRdb applying MiXCR to the immunoSEQ multiplex PCR reads. The sample lists about 290,000 distinct CDR3 sequences, approximately 85% occurring once. Sequenced sample: CD8+ T cells from PBMCs. The receptor source for this set is a human donor with multiple sclerosis.

This chain joins TRBV7-2 and TRBJ2-2, with 11 bases matching TRBD2. The CDR3 runs to 19 residues. Losses at the gene ends were 7 bases for V and 5 bases for J; bases not matched to a gene: 18. Germline values: CDR1 SGHTA, CDR2 FQGNSA. The CDR3: CASIPLLPQGLADTGELFF. The CDR3 region has the DNA TGTGCCAGCATCCCTCTCCTTCCTCAGGGACTAGCGGATACCGGGGAGCTGTTTTTT. Drawing the rest from reference TRBV7-2 and TRBJ2-2, the complete variable domain is GAGVSQSPSNKVTEKGKDVELRCDPISGHTALYWYRQSLGQGLEFLIYFQGNSAPDKSGLPSDRFSAERTGGSVSTLTIQRTQQEDSAVYLCASIPLLPQGLADTGELFFGEGSRLTVL.

This clonotype was counted many times. The genes are TRBV6-2 or TRBV6-3 and TRBJ1-5; the D is unclear. The V and J ends lost 0 bases and 1 base respectively, with 4 bases between them. The length of the CDR3 is 14 residues. Germline CDR1 is MNHEY and CDR2 is SVGEGT. CDR3 residues: CASSYSGSNQPQHF. The CDR3, as DNA: TGTGCCAGCAGTTACTCGGGAAGCAATCAGCCCCAGCATTTT.

The V gene is TRBV4-2, the J gene TRBJ1-5; 7 nucleotides agree with TRBD1. Germline-derived CDR1 and CDR2 are LGHNA and YNFKEQ. CDR3 length equals 16 residues. J was trimmed by 4 bases and V by 1 base; bases with no gene match: 7. The CDR3 sequence is CASSQVGQGENQPQHF. CDR3 coding DNA: TGTGCCAGCAGCCAAGTAGGTCAGGGGGAAAATCAGCCCCAGCATTTT.

V is TRBV28 and J is TRBJ2-7; maybe TRBD1 (6 bases). The CDR3 spans 15 residues. V was cut by 6 bases and J by 5 bases, with 20 bases left in between. Germline V CDR1 and CDR2: MDHEN, SYDVKM. The CDR3 DNA follows: TGTGCCAGCAGGCCCTTTTGGCAGGGGACCCACGAGCAGTACTTC. Its translation: CASRPFWQGTHEQYF.

There are a few counts of this clonotype. Its ends do not fully match the called genes, so a read error is possible. The chain carries TRBV7-3 and TRBJ2-3; D uncertain. Germline V gives CDR1 SGHTA, CDR2 FQGTGA. The CDR3 length is 11 residues. The CDR3 DNA reads as TGTGCCAGCAGCTTAAGCGGACCCCCCCTTTTT. This sequence encodes CASSLSGPPLF.

The chain combines TRBV7-6 with TRBJ2-3; 7 bases are shared with TRBD1. Germline CDR1 SGHVS, CDR2 FNYEAQ. The CDR3 loop spans 18 amino acids. J gave up 0 bases and V 3 bases, and 12 bases lay outside the gene matches. In DNA form, the CDR3 reads TGTGCCAGCAGCTTGGATAGACCGGGACAGTTTAGCACAGATACGCAGTATTTT. Protein sequence: CASSLDRPGQFSTDTQYF.

The CDR3 is CASSFRAQSSYNEQFF. The CDR3 nucleotides read TGTGCCAGCAGCTTTCGAGCGCAAAGCTCCTACAATGAGCAGTTCTTC. The rearrangement uses TRBV7-7 and TRBJ2-1; D is unresolved. CDR1 is SSHAT, CDR2 FNYEAQ, per germline (reference sequence). Trimming stripped 3 bases from V and 0 bases from J, with 12 bases between. There are 16 residues in the CDR3. Based on the CDR3 plus reference TRBV7-7 and TRBJ2-1, the full variable domain is GAGVSQSPRYKVTKRGQDVTLRCDPISSHATLYWYQQALGQGPEFLTYFNYEAQPDKSGLPSDRFSAERPEGSISTLTIQRTEQRDSAMYRCASSFRAQSSYNEQFFGPGTRLTVL.

This rearrangement joins TRBV6-5 to TRBJ1-1, with D possibly TRBD1 on 5 matching bases. V shed 7 bases and J shed 5 bases, with 8 bases lying between them. The V gene's germline CDR1 is MNHEY and CDR2 SVGAGI. The CDR3 runs 11 residues. The CDR3 DNA reads as TGTGCCAGCACCCAGGGAACTGAAGCTTTCTTT. Its protein product is CASTQGTEAFF.

This clonotype came up a few times. This chain joins TRBV4-1 and TRBJ2-5; a weak D match, TRBD1 (5 bases). CDR1 is MGHRA and CDR2 is YSYEKL in the germline V gene. Trimming cost V 6 bases and J 1 base, with 12 bases left between them. CDR3 length: 14 amino acids. CDR3 nucleotides: TGCGCCAGCAGGGAATCAGGGTTCCAAGAGACCCAGTACTTC. Translation gives CASRESGFQETQYF.

This chain uses TRBV18 with TRBJ2-5; tentative D call: TRBD1 (5 bases). Germline V gives CDR1 KGHSH, CDR2 LQKENI. Trimming cost V 3 bases and J 5 bases, with 10 bases left between them. The length of the CDR3 is 13 residues. In DNA form, the CDR3 reads TGTGCCAGCTCACCTAAGGGGCCGGAGACCCAGTACTTC. Its translation is CASSPKGPETQYF. Drawing the rest from reference TRBV18 and TRBJ2-5, the complete variable domain is NAGVMQNPRHLVRRRGQEARLRCSPMKGHSHVYWYRQLPEEGLKFMVYLQKENIIDESGMPKERFSAEFPKEGPSILRIQQVVRGDSAAYFCASSPKGPETQYFGPGTRLLVL.

The V gene is TRBV27, the J gene TRBJ2-7; tentatively, D is TRBD1 or TRBD2 (5 bases each). V lost 3 bases to trimming and J lost 0 bases, with 15 bases between them. The CDR3 is made up of 16 amino acids. Germline loops: CDR1 MNHEY, CDR2 SMNVEV (reference sequence). The CDR3 region has the DNA TGTGCCAGCAGTTTCCTTTGGGGGACGGGCTCCTACGAGCAGTACTTC. It yields the protein CASSFLWGTGSYEQYF.

The chain joins TRBV6-2 or TRBV6-3 to TRBJ1-1; D might be TRBD1 (6 bases). V was pared by 5 bases and J by 0 bases, with 7 bases between. This CDR3 contains 13 residues. CDR1 MNHEY and CDR2 SVGEGT come from the germline V gene. The CDR3 reads CASSGTLNTEAFF. The CDR3 DNA reads as TGTGCCAGCAGTGGGACACTGAACACTGAAGCTTTCTTT.

V gene TRBV27 combines with J gene TRBJ2-2, with 9 nucleotides matching TRBD1. V shed 4 bases and J 3 bases; nucleotides not matched to a gene: 9. The germline V gene has CDR1 MNHEY and CDR2 SMNVEV (reference sequence). This CDR3 comprises 17 residues. For the CDR3, the DNA is TGTGCCAGCAGTTCCCGGGACAGGGAAGAGGACACCGGGGAGCTGTTTTTT. Amino acid sequence: CASSSRDREEDTGELFF.

The rearrangement joins TRBV13 to TRBJ2-7; D is unresolved. Germline CDR1 and CDR2: PRHDT and FYEKMQ (reference sequence). CDR3 length: 14 amino acids. The ends were cut back, 0 bases at V and 7 bases at J, with 13 bases in the middle. CDR3 region: CASSLGSRQDEQYF. CDR3 coding DNA: TGTGCCAGCAGCTTAGGATCACGGCAGGATGAGCAGTACTTC.

The genes are TRBV20-1 and TRBJ2-1, with TRBD2 matching over 15 bases. Germline-derived CDR1 and CDR2 are DFQATT and SNEGSKA (reference sequence). This CDR3 contains 18 residues. V shed 5 bases, J shed 0 bases, and the junction held 8 bases outside the gene matches. CDR3 sequence reads: CSARGLAGGVFSYNEQFF. DNA for the CDR3: TGCAGTGCTCGGGGACTAGCGGGAGGTGTATTCTCCTACAATGAGCAGTTCTTC.

The chain joins TRBV9 to TRBJ2-3, with 8 bases matching TRBD2. The V gene's germline CDR1 is SGDLS and CDR2 YYNGEE. The CDR3 loop spans 18 amino acids. The ends lost 0 bases at V and 8 bases at J; junction bases unmatched: 17. CDR3 in DNA: TGTGCCAGCAGCGTAGTTGGAGCGGGAGAGATCCCAGAGGGTACGCAGTATTTT. Residues: CASSVVGAGEIPEGTQYF. Full variable domain (rest looked up from reference TRBV9 and TRBJ2-3): DSGVTQTPKHLITATGQRVTLRCSPRSGDLSVYWYQQSLDQGLQFLIQYYNGEERAKGNILERFSAQQFPDLHSELNLSSLELGDSALYFCASSVVGAGEIPEGTQYFGPGTRLTVL.

The genes are TRBV10-3 and TRBJ2-5; TRBD2 matches at 7 bases. Germline V gives CDR1 ENHRY, CDR2 SYGVKD. J gave up 2 bases and V 0 bases, and 6 bases lay outside the gene matches. The CDR3 extends over 16 amino acids. The CDR3: CAISESPLAAQETQYF. In nucleotides, the CDR3 is TGTGCCATCAGTGAGTCGCCTCTAGCGGCTCAAGAGACCCAGTACTTC.

V usage is TRBV28 and J usage is TRBJ2-7; D not resolved. V was clipped by 5 bases and J by 6 bases, with 14 bases between them. In germline, CDR1 is MDHEN, CDR2 SYDVKM. The CDR3 contains 13 residues. The CDR3 loop is CASSPVPALEQYF. Written as DNA, the CDR3 is TGTGCCAGCAGTCCTGTTCCCGCACTCGAGCAGTACTTC.

The chain is built from TRBV15 and TRBJ1-2; D is unresolved. Germline values: CDR1 LNHNV, CDR2 YYDKDF (reference sequence). The CDR3 loop spans 12 amino acids. The V and J ends lost 5 bases and 4 bases respectively, with 8 bases between them. The CDR3 nucleotides read TGTGCCACCAGCGGAACAGCCTATGGCTACACCTTC. It encodes CATSGTAYGYTF.

The chain combines TRBV4-3 with TRBJ2-2; the D gene is possibly TRBD2 (5 bases). V was trimmed by 3 bases and J by 4 bases, leaving 9 bases between them. Looked up from germline, CDR1 is LGHNA and CDR2 is YSLEER. The CDR3 runs 14 residues. CDR3 DNA: TGCGCCAGCAGCCACCGTGGAGGCACCGGGGAGCTGTTTTTT. This gives the protein CASSHRGGTGELFF.

The V gene is TRBV28, the J gene TRBJ2-7; D unclear. The CDR3 has 12 residues. V was trimmed by 6 bases and J by 4 bases, leaving 10 bases between them. The germline CDR1 and CDR2 sequences are MDHEN and SYDVKM. The CDR3 loop reads CASSLLKYEQYF. CDR3 coding DNA: TGTGCCAGCAGCCTACTTAAGTACGAGCAGTACTTC.

The chain recombines TRBV11-2 with TRBJ1-1, with 8 bases fitting TRBD1. The CDR3 is 16 residues long. Germline-derived CDR1 and CDR2 are SGHAT and FQNNGV. The trim removed 1 base at V and 4 bases at J, leaving 8 bases unmatched. CDR3 sequence: CASSLATRTGRTEAFF. The CDR3 coding sequence is TGTGCCAGCAGCTTAGCCACGAGGACAGGGCGCACTGAAGCTTTCTTT.

The chain recombines TRBV9 with TRBJ2-1; the D gene is possibly TRBD1 (6 bases). The CDR3 sequence is 14 residues long. The germline V gene has CDR1 SGDLS and CDR2 YYNGEE. The germline V and J ends were trimmed by 4 bases and 5 bases, with 13 bases remaining between them. Written as DNA, the CDR3 is TGTGCCAGCAGCCCTCGGACAGCCGACAATGAGCAGTTCTTC. It specifies CASSPRTADNEQFF. Full variable domain (remainder filled in from reference TRBV9 and TRBJ2-1): DSGVTQTPKHLITATGQRVTLRCSPRSGDLSVYWYQQSLDQGLQFLIQYYNGEERAKGNILERFSAQQFPDLHSELNLSSLELGDSALYFCASSPRTADNEQFFGPGTRLTVL.